This T cell receptor (beta chain) was found in a study of blood T cell repertoires in COVID-19. At the level of the study: T cells, B-cell-depleted T cells, or PBMCs supplied cDNA or gDNA.

TCRdb keeps only in-frame clones here, not all; method: immunoSEQ multiplex PCR. The profile shows 70,000 to 75,000 clones, roughly 78% of them singletons. This clonotype was sampled from a man between 60 and 75 years old with active or convalescent COVID-19. Sample: peripheral blood.

The CDR3 coding sequence is TGTGCCAGCAGCCAAGGGACAGTCGGAAACACCATATATTTT. Its translation: CASSQGTVGNTIYF. This chain links TRBV3-1 (or the pseudogene TRBV3-2) with TRBJ1-3, with a possible D match to TRBD1 (6 bases). Trimming took 1 base from V and 4 from J, leaving 8 bases between them. CDR3 length: 14 residues. CDR1 and CDR2 from the germline V gene are LGHDT and YNNKEL (reference sequence).